The T cell receptor beta chain described here comes from a study of blood T cell repertoires in COVID-19. Original processing methods: It was from reference gene primer amplification that nucleated cell counts were estimated. Repertoires were generated with immunoSEQ multiplex PCR, while TCRdb's copy carries only in-frame clones and drops some. V and J calls and clone size follow that table, whereas D and trimming were derived from the DNA. The data show about 430,000 clones, about 87% seen once. CDR1 is KGHSH and CDR2 is LQKENI in the germline V gene. The CDR3 extends over 14 amino acids. V was cut by 3 bases and J by 4 bases, with 12 bases left in between.

The TCR originated in a man younger than 30 with COVID-19, enrolled during active disease. The rearrangement links TRBV18 to TRBJ1-2, with unresolved D. The sequenced sample was peripheral blood. CDR3 DNA: TGTGCCAGCTCACCGCCGGGAATAGCCTATGGCTACACCTTC. It translates to CASSPPGIAYGYTF.